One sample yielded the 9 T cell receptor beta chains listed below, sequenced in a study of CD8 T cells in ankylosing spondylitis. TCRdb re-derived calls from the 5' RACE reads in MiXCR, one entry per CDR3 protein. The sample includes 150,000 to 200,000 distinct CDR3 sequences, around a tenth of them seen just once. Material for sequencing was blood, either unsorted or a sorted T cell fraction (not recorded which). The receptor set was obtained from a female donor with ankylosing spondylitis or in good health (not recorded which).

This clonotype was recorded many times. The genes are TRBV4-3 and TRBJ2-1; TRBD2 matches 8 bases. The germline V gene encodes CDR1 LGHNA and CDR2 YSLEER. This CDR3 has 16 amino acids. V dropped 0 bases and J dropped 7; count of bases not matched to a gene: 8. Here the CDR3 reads CASSQDRGSGVNEQFF. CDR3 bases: TGCGCCAGCAGCCAAGATCGGGGTAGCGGGGTTAATGAGCAGTTCTTC.

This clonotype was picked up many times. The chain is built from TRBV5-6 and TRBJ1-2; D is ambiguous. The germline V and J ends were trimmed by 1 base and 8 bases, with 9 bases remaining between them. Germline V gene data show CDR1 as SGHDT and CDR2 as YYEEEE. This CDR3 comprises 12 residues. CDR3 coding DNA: TGTGCCAGCAGCTTGATCAGCAGCGGCTACACCTTC. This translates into CASSLISSGYTF.

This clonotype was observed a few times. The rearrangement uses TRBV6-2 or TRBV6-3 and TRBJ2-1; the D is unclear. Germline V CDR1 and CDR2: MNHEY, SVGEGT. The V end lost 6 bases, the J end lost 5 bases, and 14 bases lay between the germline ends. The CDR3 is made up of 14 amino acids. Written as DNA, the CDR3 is TGTGCCAGCAGCTTAGCCTACGACGACAATGAGCAGTTCTTC. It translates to CASSLAYDDNEQFF.

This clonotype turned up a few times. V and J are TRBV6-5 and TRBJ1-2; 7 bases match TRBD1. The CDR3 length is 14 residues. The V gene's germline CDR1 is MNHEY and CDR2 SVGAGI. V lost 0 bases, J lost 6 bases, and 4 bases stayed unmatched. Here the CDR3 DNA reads TGTGCCAGCAGTTACTCGACAGGGTCGGATGGCTACACCTTC. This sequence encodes CASSYSTGSDGYTF.

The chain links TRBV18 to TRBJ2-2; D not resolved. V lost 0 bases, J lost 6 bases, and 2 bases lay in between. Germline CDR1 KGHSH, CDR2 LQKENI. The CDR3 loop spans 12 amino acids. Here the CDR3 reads CASSPPAGELFF. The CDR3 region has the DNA TGTGCCAGCTCACCACCGGCCGGGGAGCTGTTTTTT.

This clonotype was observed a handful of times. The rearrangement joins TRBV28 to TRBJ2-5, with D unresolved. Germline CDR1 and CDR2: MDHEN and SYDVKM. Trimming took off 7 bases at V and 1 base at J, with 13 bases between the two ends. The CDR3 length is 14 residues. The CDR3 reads CASTKSGIQETQYF. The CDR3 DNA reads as TGTGCCAGCACAAAATCGGGCATCCAAGAGACCCAGTACTTC. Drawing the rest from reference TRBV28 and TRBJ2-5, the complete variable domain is DVKVTQSSRYLVKRTGEKVFLECVQDMDHENMFWYRQDPGLGLRLIYFSYDVKMKEKGDIPEGYSVSREKKERFSLILESASTNQTSMYLCASTKSGIQETQYFGPGTRLLVL.

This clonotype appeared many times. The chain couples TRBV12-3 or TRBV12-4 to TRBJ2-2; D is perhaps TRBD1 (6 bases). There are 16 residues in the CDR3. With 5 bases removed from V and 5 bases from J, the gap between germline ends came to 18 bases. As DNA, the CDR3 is TGTGCCAGCAGTGGCCCTAGGGGGAAAGCAACCGGGGAGCTGTTTTTT. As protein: CASSGPRGKATGELFF.

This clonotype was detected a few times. CDR3 DNA sequence: TGTGCCACCAGCAGAGATCGGACCGCGAGCTACAATGAGCAGTTCTTC. This encodes CATSRDRTASYNEQFF. The J gene is TRBJ2-1, the V gene TRBV15; D unresolved. V lost 0 bases and J lost 3, with 12 bases in between. Germline values: CDR1 LNHNV, CDR2 YYDKDF (reference sequence). The CDR3 contains 16 residues.

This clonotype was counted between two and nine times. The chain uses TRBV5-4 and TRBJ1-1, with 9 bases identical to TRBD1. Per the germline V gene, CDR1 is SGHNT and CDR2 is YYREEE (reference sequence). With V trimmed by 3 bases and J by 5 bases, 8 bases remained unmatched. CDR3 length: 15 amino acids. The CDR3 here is CASSSPDRGKTEAFF. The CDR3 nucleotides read TGTGCCAGCAGCTCACCCGACAGGGGGAAAACTGAAGCTTTCTTT. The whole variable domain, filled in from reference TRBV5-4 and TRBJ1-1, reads ETGVTQSPTHLIKTRGQQVTLRCSSQSGHNTVSWYQQALGQGPQFIFQYYREEENGRGNFPPRFSGLQFPNYSSELNVNALELDDSALYLCASSSPDRGKTEAFFGQGTRLTVV.